These 8 T cell receptor beta chains came from one sample sequenced in a study of blood T cell repertoires in COVID-19. Repertoires were generated with immunoSEQ multiplex PCR, while TCRdb's copy carries only in-frame clones and drops some. This sample has about 340,000 clones, with 80% to 90% found just once. Sequenced: PBMCs or T cells enriched from blood (not recorded which). Every receptor here comes from a woman aged 40-49 years with acute COVID-19.

The chain uses TRBV6-1 and TRBJ1-2, with D perhaps matching TRBD1 (5 bases). This CDR3 is built from 16 residues. Germline assignment: CDR1 MNHNS and CDR2 SASEGT. Trimming took 2 bases from V and 4 from J, leaving 17 bases between them. The CDR3 DNA sequence: TGTGCCAGCAGTGAAACCCGAGGGGACTGGGCCTATGGCTACACCTTC. Translation gives CASSETRGDWAYGYTF.

The chain employs TRBV5-6 and TRBJ2-2; a possible D gene is TRBD1 (8 bases). Looked up from germline, CDR1 is SGHDT and CDR2 is YYEEEE. V was shortened by 5 bases and J by 4 bases, with 18 bases between the two germline ends. The CDR3 totals 16 residues. The CDR3 protein is CASSAGQGGGTGELFF. The CDR3 DNA follows: TGTGCCAGCAGTGCCGGACAGGGCGGGGGCACCGGGGAGCTGTTTTTT.

This clone was counted many times. The chain joins TRBV19 to TRBJ2-6; D may be TRBD1 (5 bases). Germline CDR1 is LNHDA and CDR2 is SQIVND (reference sequence). The length of the CDR3 is 13 residues. Trimming removed 6 bases at V and 6 bases at J, with 9 bases between. CDR3 region: CASSGREANVLTF. The CDR3 nucleotides read TGTGCCAGTAGCGGCAGGGAGGCCAACGTCCTGACTTTC.

The chain uses TRBV4-1 and TRBJ2-6; TRBD1 agrees at 8 bases. Germline assignment: CDR1 MGHRA and CDR2 YSYEKL. V gave up 1 base and J gave up 2 bases; unmatched junction bases: 10. The CDR3 loop spans 19 amino acids. The CDR3 reads CASSQASGTGWAGANVLTF. The CDR3 nucleotides are TGCGCCAGCAGCCAAGCCTCCGGGACAGGATGGGCTGGGGCCAACGTCCTGACTTTC.

This sequence joins TRBV4-3 and TRBJ2-1; 7 bases agree with TRBD2. Germline assignment: CDR1 LGHNA and CDR2 YSLEER. J was trimmed by 2 bases and V by 3 bases; bases with no gene match: 7. The CDR3 sequence is 16 residues long. For the CDR3, the DNA is TGCGCCAGCAGCCAGAAACCGGGACTAACCTACAATGAGCAGTTCTTC. Its translation is CASSQKPGLTYNEQFF.

The rearrangement links TRBV29-1 to TRBJ2-1, with 9 bases fitting TRBD1. V lost 7 bases and J lost 3; bases outside the gene matches: 7. The germline gives CDR1 SQVTM, CDR2 ANQGSEA. This CDR3 has 14 residues. The CDR3 DNA reads as TGCAGCGCAGACAGGGGGGAGAACTACAATGAGCAGTTCTTC. As protein: CSADRGENYNEQFF.

V usage is TRBV7-2 and J usage is TRBJ2-7, with D tentatively TRBD1 (6 bases). The V end was cut by 1 base, the J end by 5 bases, with 15 bases between. The germline V gene has CDR1 SGHTA and CDR2 FQGNSA. The CDR3 has 15 residues. The CDR3 DNA is TGTGCCAGCAGCTTAGTAGGCAGGGGAGTCGACGAGCAGTACTTC. This gives the protein CASSLVGRGVDEQYF.

The rearrangement links TRBV19 to TRBJ2-2; a possible D gene is TRBD2 (5 bases). The germline V gene has CDR1 LNHDA and CDR2 SQIVND (reference sequence). CDR3 length equals 17 residues. V was clipped by 11 bases and J by 4 bases, with 26 bases between them. CDR3 sequence (DNA): TGTGCCTCTAAACCGGGGTTGTGGGAGAAGGCCACCGGGGAGCTGTTTTTT. Its protein product is CASKPGLWEKATGELFF.